Listed here are 11 T cell receptor beta chains from one sample, sequenced in a study of beta chain features in type 1 diabetes. Broader study findings: People with Type 1 diabetes carried modestly yet significantly shorter TCRB CDR3s in all four CD4+ subsets.

Which antigens these TCRs recognize remains unknown. Investigators reverse transcribed all isolated RNA, so they sequenced expressed TCRB transcripts. Sequencing used immunoSEQ multiplex PCR; TCRdb keeps in-frame clones, though not all of them. Among over 150,000 clones listed, roughly 8% were seen once. The sequenced material came from central memory CD4+ T cells from blood. These receptors all stem from a man younger than 30 with type 1 diabetes.

The rearrangement links TRBV5-4 to TRBJ1-2; TRBD1 matches at 7 bases. V shed 4 bases and J 7 bases; nucleotides not matched to a gene: 13. This CDR3 is built from 15 residues. CDR1 and CDR2 (germline): SGHNT, YYREEE (reference sequence). This CDR3 is CASSPKGAGIGGYTF. In nucleotides, the CDR3 is TGTGCCAGCAGCCCCAAGGGGGCAGGGATCGGTGGCTACACCTTC. The full variable domain, with the rest looked up from reference TRBV5-4 and TRBJ1-2, is ETGVTQSPTHLIKTRGQQVTLRCSSQSGHNTVSWYQQALGQGPQFIFQYYREEENGRGNFPPRFSGLQFPNYSSELNVNALELDDSALYLCASSPKGAGIGGYTFGSGTRLTVV.

This clone was recorded many times. This chain connects TRBV29-1 to TRBJ1-2, with D unclear. The germline gives CDR1 SQVTM, CDR2 ANQGSEA. V lost 3 bases and J lost 0, with 23 bases in between. CDR3 size: 18 residues. CDR3 loop: CSVDEGARRGRTNYGYTF. CDR3 sequence (DNA): TGCAGCGTTGACGAGGGTGCCCGTAGAGGTCGGACTAACTATGGCTACACCTTC.

V and J are TRBV25-1 and TRBJ2-7, with D maybe TRBD1 (6 bases). Germline lookup yields CDR1 MGHDK and CDR2 SYGVNS. Trimming cost V 7 bases and J 1 base, with 11 bases left between them. The CDR3 contains 13 residues. CDR3 coding DNA: TGTGCCAGCAAGATAGGGGGATCCTACGAGCAGTACTTC. It yields the protein CASKIGGSYEQYF.

The sample holds a few counts of this clone. This rearrangement joins TRBV7-2 to TRBJ2-7, with D perhaps matching TRBD2 (6 bases). The ends were cut back, 3 bases at V and 3 bases at J, with 9 bases in the middle. CDR3 length: 13 residues. Per the germline V gene, CDR1 is SGHTA and CDR2 is FQGNSA. The CDR3 sequence is CASSFSEGYEQYF. In DNA, the CDR3 is TGTGCCAGCAGCTTCTCGGAGGGCTACGAGCAGTACTTC.

The chain has TRBV2 and TRBJ2-3; D is ambiguous. The CDR3 covers 11 residues. Germline CDR1 is SNHLY and CDR2 is FYNNEI. Trimming removed 8 bases at V and 6 bases at J, with 9 bases between. The CDR3 sequence is CASAGTDTQYF. CDR3 DNA sequence: TGTGCCAGCGCAGGTACTGATACGCAGTATTTT.

The genes are TRBV5-1 and TRBJ2-3, with D unresolved. Germline V gives CDR1 SGHRS, CDR2 YFSETQ. The CDR3 totals 14 residues. V was cut by 2 bases and J by 1 base, with 8 bases left in between. CDR3 DNA: TGCGCCAGCAGCTTCATGAGCGGCACAGATACGCAGTATTTT. Its protein product is CASSFMSGTDTQYF.

Turning to this clone: Different DNA sequences within this sample yield the same CDR3. CDR3 DNA sequence: TGTGCCAGCTCGGAACAGGGATGGGATGGCTACACCTTC. Its protein is CASSEQGWDGYTF. V usage is TRBV18 and J usage is TRBJ1-2; a possible D gene is TRBD1 (6 bases). Germline V gives CDR1 KGHSH, CDR2 LQKENI. Trimming removed 6 bases from V and 6 bases from J, with 14 bases in between. The CDR3 covers 13 residues.

V gene TRBV5-1 combines with J gene TRBJ1-2; D possibly corresponds to TRBD1 (5 bases). V was clipped by 4 bases and J by 1 base, with 14 bases between them. This CDR3 comprises 15 residues. Germline lookup yields CDR1 SGHRS and CDR2 YFSETQ. The CDR3 here is CASSGDAGNNYGYTF. The CDR3 bases are TGCGCCAGCAGCGGTGACGCAGGGAATAACTATGGCTACACCTTC.

Many counts were recorded for this clone. The chain recombines TRBV11-1 with TRBJ2-7; possibly TRBD1 for D (5 bases). Looked up from germline, CDR1 is SGHAT and CDR2 is FQDESV (reference sequence). The CDR3 contains 14 residues. V dropped 4 bases and J dropped 2 bases, with 12 bases sitting between them. CDR3 amino acids: CASSSRTIAYEQYF. CDR3 DNA sequence: TGTGCCAGCAGCTCCCGGACAATCGCCTACGAGCAGTACTTC. The variable domain in full, with the rest retrieved from reference TRBV11-1 and TRBJ2-7, is EAEVAQSPRYKITEKSQAVAFWCDPISGHATLYWYRQILGQGPELLVQFQDESVVDDSQLPKDRFSAERLKGVDSTLKIQPAELGDSAMYLCASSSRTIAYEQYFGPGTRLTVT.

This clone was seen only a few times. This chain connects TRBV2 to TRBJ2-2; a possible D gene is TRBD1 (6 bases). The CDR3 contains 12 residues. From germline, CDR1 is SNHLY and CDR2 FYNNEI. V lost 4 bases and J 6 bases, leaving 6 bases between the germline ends. This chain's CDR3 is CASSAGAGELFF. The CDR3, as DNA: TGTGCCAGCAGTGCAGGGGCCGGGGAGCTGTTTTTT.

The chain combines TRBV2 with TRBJ2-5; D is unresolved. The CDR3 contains 12 residues. Germline V CDR1 and CDR2: SNHLY, FYNNEI. V was clipped by 7 bases and J by 5 bases, with 11 bases between them. CDR3 loop: CASTLVRETQYF. Here the CDR3 DNA reads TGTGCCAGCACCCTAGTTCGGGAGACCCAGTACTTC.